These 2 T cell receptor beta chains were sequenced from one sample in a study of blood T cell repertoires in COVID-19. The protocol was immunoSEQ multiplex PCR, while the TCRdb copy is restricted to in-frame clones and leaves out a portion. The sample records about 300,000 clones, about nine tenths being singletons. Sequenced material: PBMCs or T cells enriched from blood (not recorded which). The receptors were gathered from a young woman who had recovered from COVID-19.

This clone occurred once. The gene calls are TRBV7-9 and TRBJ1-2, with 9 bases lining up with TRBD1. The V and J ends lost 5 bases and 7 bases, in that order; junction bases with no gene match: 5. The length of the CDR3 is 13 residues. Germline V lookup: CDR1 SEHNR, CDR2 FQNEAQ (reference sequence). The CDR3 DNA sequence: TGTGCCAGCAGCCCACAGGGGGCTGGTGGCTACACCTTC. Translating it yields CASSPQGAGGYTF. Full variable domain (missing parts from reference TRBV7-9 and TRBJ1-2): DTGVSQNPRHKITKRGQNVTFRCDPISEHNRLYWYRQTLGQGPEFLTYFQNEAQLEKSRLLSDRFSAERPKGSFSTLEIQRTEQGDSAMYLCASSPQGAGGYTFGSGTRLTVV.

This chain joins TRBV5-4 and TRBJ2-7; 8 bases agree with TRBD1. The V gene end was trimmed by 3 bases and the J gene end by 3 bases; junction bases not matched to a gene: 11. Looked up from germline, CDR1 is SGHNT and CDR2 is YYREEE (reference sequence). The length of the CDR3 is 16 residues. The CDR3 protein is CASSSLTGDNGYEQYF. CDR3 DNA sequence: TGTGCCAGCAGCTCATTGACAGGGGACAATGGCTACGAGCAGTACTTC.